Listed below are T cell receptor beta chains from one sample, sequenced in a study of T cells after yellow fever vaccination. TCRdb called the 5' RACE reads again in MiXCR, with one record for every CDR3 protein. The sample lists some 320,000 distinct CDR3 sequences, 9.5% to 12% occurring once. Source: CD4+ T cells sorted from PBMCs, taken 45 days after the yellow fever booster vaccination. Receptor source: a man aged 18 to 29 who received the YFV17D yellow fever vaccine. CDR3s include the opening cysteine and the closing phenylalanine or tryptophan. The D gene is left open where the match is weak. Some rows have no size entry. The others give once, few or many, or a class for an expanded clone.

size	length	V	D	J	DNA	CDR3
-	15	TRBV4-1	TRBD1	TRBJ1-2	TGCGCCAGCAGCTCACGTGGGACAGGGGTTTACGGCTACACCTTC	CASSSRGTGVYGYTF
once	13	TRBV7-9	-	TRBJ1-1	TGTGCCAGCAGCTTACTTGTGGACACTGAAGCTTTCTTT	CASSLLVDTEAFF
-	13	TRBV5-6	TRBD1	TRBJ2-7	TGTGCCAGCAGGACCCAGGGGGTCAACGAGCAGTACTTC	CASRTQGVNEQYF
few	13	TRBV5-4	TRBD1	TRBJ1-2	TGTGCCAGCTCCAGACAGGGACTCTATGGCTACACCTTC	CASSRQGLYGYTF
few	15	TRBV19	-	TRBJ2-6	TGTGCCAGTATAGAACGGGGGACTGGGGCCAACGTCCTGACTTTC	CASIERGTGANVLTF
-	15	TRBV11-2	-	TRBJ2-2	TGTGCCAGCAGCTCCCGAGGGGGGAACACCGGGGAGCTGTTTTTT	CASSSRGGNTGELFF
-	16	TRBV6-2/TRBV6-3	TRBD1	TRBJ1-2	TGTGCCAGCAGTCCCCGGACAGGGAGGAATGACTATGGCTACACCTTC	CASSPRTGRNDYGYTF
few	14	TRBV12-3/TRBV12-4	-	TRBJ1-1	TGTGCCAGCAGTTTTATGAGGCTTGACACTGAAGCTTTCTTT	CASSFMRLDTEAFF
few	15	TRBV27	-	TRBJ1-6	TGTGCCAGCAGTTCATTCACAGGGCTAGGGTCACCCCTCCACTTT	CASSSFTGLGSPLHF
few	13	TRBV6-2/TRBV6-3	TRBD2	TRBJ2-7	TGTGCCAGCTGGTCTAGCGGGGACTACGAGCAGTACTTC	CASWSSGDYEQYF
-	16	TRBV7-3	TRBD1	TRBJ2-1	TGTGCCAGCAGCTTAACTGGGACAGCCGACTACAATGAGCAGTTCTTC	CASSLTGTADYNEQFF
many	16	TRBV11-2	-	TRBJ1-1	TGTGCCAGCAGCTTAGCCACAGGTGCTGGACACACTGAAGCTTTCTTT	CASSLATGAGHTEAFF
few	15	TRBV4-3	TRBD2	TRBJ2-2	TGCGCCAGCAGCCTAAAGCGGGGGAACACCGGGGAGCTGTTTTTT	CASSLKRGNTGELFF
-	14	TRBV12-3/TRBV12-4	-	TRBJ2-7	TGTGCCAGCAGTCACCCGACCATCTCCTACGAGCAGTACTTC	CASSHPTISYEQYF
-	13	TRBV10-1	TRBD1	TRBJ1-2	TGCGCCAGCAGCCCCGACAGGGAACGGGGCTACACCTTC	CASSPDRERGYTF
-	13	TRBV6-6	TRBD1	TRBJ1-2	TGTGCCAGCACCGGGACAGGCCTCTATGGCTACACCTTC	CASTGTGLYGYTF
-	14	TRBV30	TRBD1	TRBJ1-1	TGTGCCTGGAGTCCTCCTCGGACAGGGGCTGAAGCTTTCTTT	CAWSPPRTGAEAFF
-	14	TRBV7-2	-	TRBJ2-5	TGTGCCAGCAGATCCCGTGGCGGAGGGGAGACCCAGTACTTC	CASRSRGGGETQYF
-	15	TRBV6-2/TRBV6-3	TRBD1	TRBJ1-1	TGTGCCAGCAGTTATCACGGGACAGGGCCCACTGAAGCTTTCTTT	CASSYHGTGPTEAFF
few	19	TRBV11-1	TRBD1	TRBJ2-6	TGTGCCAGCAGCGCCCGGACAGGGTCATGGGGCTCTGGGGCCAACGTCCTGACTTTC	CASSARTGSWGSGANVLTF
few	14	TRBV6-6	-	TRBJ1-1	TGTGCCAGCAGACCGATCGGCCTAGCCCTTGAAGCTTTCTTT	CASRPIGLALEAFF
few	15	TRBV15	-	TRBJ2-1	TGTGCCACCAGCAGCTCGACTGGTGTGGGCGGTGAGCAGTTCTTC	CATSSSTGVGGEQFF
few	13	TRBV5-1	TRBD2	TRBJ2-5	TGCGCCAGCGGACTAGCGGGTCAAGAGACCCAGTACTTC	CASGLAGQETQYF
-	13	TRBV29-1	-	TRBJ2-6	TGCAGCGTTTCAGGGGTTGGGGCCAACGTCCTGACTTTC	CSVSGVGANVLTF
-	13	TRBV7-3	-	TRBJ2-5	TGTGCCAGCAGCTTAACAGAATCGAGGACCCAGTACTTC	CASSLTESRTQYF
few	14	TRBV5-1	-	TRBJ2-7	TGCGCCAGCAGCTTGGTGGGCGACTACTACGAGCAGTACTTC	CASSLVGDYYEQYF
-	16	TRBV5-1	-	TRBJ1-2	TGCGCCAGCAGCTTGGGACAGCGAGCCTTTGGTAATGGCTACACCTTC	CASSLGQRAFGNGYTF
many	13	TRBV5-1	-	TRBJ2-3	TGCGCCAGCAGCTTGGGGGACACAGATACGCAGTATTTT	CASSLGDTDTQYF
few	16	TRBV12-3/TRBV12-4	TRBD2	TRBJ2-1	TGTGCCAGCAGGCCGACTAGCGGGGTGAACTACAATGAGCAGTTCTTC	CASRPTSGVNYNEQFF
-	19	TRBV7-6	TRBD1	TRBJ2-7	TGTGCCAGCAGCTTAGCCGGTAATCGGGGACAGGGTTTCACCTACGAGCAGTACTTC	CASSLAGNRGQGFTYEQYF
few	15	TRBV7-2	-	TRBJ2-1	TGTGCCAGCAGCTTCGGGTATAGCTCCTACAATGAGCAGTTCTTC	CASSFGYSSYNEQFF
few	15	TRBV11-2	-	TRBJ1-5	TGTGCCAGCAGCATGGACAGCTTCCTATATCAGCCCCAGCATTTT	CASSMDSFLYQPQHF
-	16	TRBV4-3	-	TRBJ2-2	TGCGCCAGCAGCCAAGCCCCCAGGGCGAACACCGGGGAGCTGTTTTTT	CASSQAPRANTGELFF
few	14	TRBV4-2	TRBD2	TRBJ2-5	TGTGCCAGCAGCCCTAGCGGACCCCAAGAGACCCAGTACTTC	CASSPSGPQETQYF
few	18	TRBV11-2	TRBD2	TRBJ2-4	TGTGCCAGCAGCCGGGGGGGAGGGGTCGTAGGAGCCAAAAACATTCAGTACTTC	CASSRGGGVVGAKNIQYF
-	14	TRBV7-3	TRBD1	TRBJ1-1	TGTGCCAGCGCTGAAGGGGGCGCGGACACTGAAGCTTTCTTT	CASAEGGADTEAFF
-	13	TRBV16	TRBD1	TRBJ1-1	TGTGCCAGCAGCCAGAGACCGACAGGGAAAGCTTTCTTT	CASSQRPTGKAFF
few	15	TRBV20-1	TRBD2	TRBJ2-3	TGCAGTGCTCGTCCCCTAGCGGGTGCGGCAGATACGCAGTATTTT	CSARPLAGAADTQYF
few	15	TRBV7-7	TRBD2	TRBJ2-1	TGTGCCAGCAGCTTGGGACTAGCGGGGAACAATGAGCAGTTCTTC	CASSLGLAGNNEQFF
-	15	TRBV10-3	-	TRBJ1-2	TGTGCCATCAGTGAGTCGGGGGCGGCTAACTATGGCTACACCTTC	CAISESGAANYGYTF
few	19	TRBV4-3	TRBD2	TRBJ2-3	TGCGCCAGCAGCCAAGATGTTGGCCAGCGGGGGATGGGCACAGATACGCAGTATTTT	CASSQDVGQRGMGTDTQYF
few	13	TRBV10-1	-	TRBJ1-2	TGCGCCAGCAGTGACGGCAGGGCGGCTGGCTACACCTTC	CASSDGRAAGYTF
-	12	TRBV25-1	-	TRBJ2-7	TGTGCCAGCAGTGAATCGGTCTACGAGCAGTACTTC	CASSESVYEQYF
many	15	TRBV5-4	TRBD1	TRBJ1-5	TGTGCCAGCAGCTCCGGGACAGGCGGCAATCAGCCCCAGCATTTT	CASSSGTGGNQPQHF
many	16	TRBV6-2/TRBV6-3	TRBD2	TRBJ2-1	TGTGCCAGCAGTCCGGACATAGCGGGGGGGACCAATGAGCAGTTCTTC	CASSPDIAGGTNEQFF
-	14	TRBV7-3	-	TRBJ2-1	TGTGCCAGCAGCGAAGGGGCTAGTTCAGATGAGCAGTTCTTC	CASSEGASSDEQFF
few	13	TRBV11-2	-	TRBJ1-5	TGTGCCAGCAGCCTCGACCAGCGGCAGCCCCAGCATTTT	CASSLDQRQPQHF
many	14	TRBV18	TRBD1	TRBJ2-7	TGTGCCAGCTCACCTCTTGGACAGGGCTACGAGCAGTACTTC	CASSPLGQGYEQYF
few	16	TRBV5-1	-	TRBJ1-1	TGCGCCAGCAGCTCGGACGGATCCAGGCTTAACACTGAAGCTTTCTTT	CASSSDGSRLNTEAFF
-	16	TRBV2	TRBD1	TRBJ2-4	TGTGCCAGCATACTGGGACAGGGCGTAGCCAAAAACATTCAGTACTTC	CASILGQGVAKNIQYF